This TCR beta chain was obtained from a study of T cells after yellow fever vaccination. TCRdb reanalysed the 5' RACE reads using MiXCR and keeps one entry per CDR3 protein. This sample has about 630,000 distinct CDR3 sequences, with 9% to 15% found just once. This clonotype was seen a handful of times. After removal of 0 bases from V and 8 bases from J, the junction contained 3 bases not matched to a gene. Germline V gene data show CDR1 as SGHTA and CDR2 as FQGNSA. The CDR3 runs 14 residues. Sequencing was performed on PBMCs, taken on the day of the yellow fever booster vaccination. V gene TRBV7-2 combines with J gene TRBJ1-4; 7 nucleotides agree with TRBD1. The TCR originated in a man aged 25 to 40 who received the YFV17D yellow fever vaccine. As DNA, the CDR3 is TGTGCCAGCAGCTTAGCTCGACAGGGAGAAAAACTGTTTTTT. The encoded protein is CASSLARQGEKLFF.